The source of this T cell receptor beta chain is a study of blood T cell repertoires in COVID-19. The wider study: T cells, B-cell-depleted T cells, or PBMCs supplied cDNA or gDNA.

Within the 2 weeks before study entry, each person in the exposed group met a COVID-19 case. CDR1 KGHSH and CDR2 LQKENI come from the germline V gene. V was clipped by 3 bases and J by 4 bases; unmatched bases: 6. The CDR3 length is 15 residues. As regards this clone: The same CDR3 is also encoded by other DNA sequences in this sample.

Produced via immunoSEQ multiplex PCR; TCRdb's table is partial and in-frame only. Among 240,000 or so clones, just under 90% were seen once, and the ten largest hold 0.87%. The sequence was obtained from a man aged 50-60 years who had been exposed to COVID-19. Input material: PBMCs or T cells enriched from blood (not recorded which). V gene TRBV18 combines with J gene TRBJ1-1; 9 positions agree with TRBD1. The CDR3 region has the DNA TGTGCCAGCTCACCTCGGACAGGGGCGGGCACTGAAGCTTTCTTT. Translated: CASSPRTGAGTEAFF. The full variable domain, in which reference TRBV18 and TRBJ1-1 provide the parts outside the CDR3, is NAGVMQNPRHLVRRRGQEARLRCSPMKGHSHVYWYRQLPEEGLKFMVYLQKENIIDESGMPKERFSAEFPKEGPSILRIQQVVRGDSAAYFCASSPRTGAGTEAFFGQGTRLTVV.